The following is a T cell receptor beta chain sequence with its context. The data derive from a study of blood T cell repertoires in COVID-19. Background on the study: COVID-19 samples from acute and convalescent phases originated in the United States, Italy and Spain.

Clones were sequenced by immunoSEQ multiplex PCR, and TCRdb holds only the in-frame ones, with some missing. The sample lists around 180,000 clones; under 85% were seen once. Sequences were obtained from peripheral blood. The TCR sequence derives from a human donor in a cohort sampled during active COVID-19.

CDR3 nucleotide sequence: TGTGCCAGCAGTTTAGAGCACCAAGAGACCCAGTACTTC. This codes for CASSLEHQETQYF. The rearrangement joins TRBV12-3 or TRBV12-4 to TRBJ2-5; D ambiguous. Trimming removed 1 base at V and 0 bases at J, with 3 bases between. The CDR3 loop spans 13 amino acids.